Each of the 3 T cell receptor beta chains below was sequenced from the same sample in a study of T cell repertoires in cytomegalovirus infection (dated by TCRdb to about 2019). Sequencing was carried out with an Illumina HiSeq 1500. The public sequencing data were trimmed at Q25 with fastp and processed into clonotypes with MiXCR by TCRdb, which kept only in-frame beta chains. CDR3 protein sequences are deduplicated, and each keeps its most common genes and DNA. Within this sample are about 680,000 distinct CDR3 sequences, with more than 20% of them counted one time only. 6.5% to 10% of the sample belongs to the ten largest clones. The sequencing sample was made of CD8+ T cells from PBMCs. The receptors shown here come from a human donor in good health (CMV status not recorded). Some clones in this sample may be carry-over from other donors' samples.

This clonotype was seen many times. The chain is built from TRBV7-2 and TRBJ1-2; 10 bases match TRBD1. Germline values: CDR1 SGHTA, CDR2 FQGNSA. Germline trimming cut 4 bases from V and 4 bases from J; bases unmatched to any gene: 6. The CDR3 totals 15 residues. In DNA, the CDR3 is TGTGCCAGCAGCTCTGACAGGGGGCGTACCTATGGCTACACCTTC. This encodes CASSSDRGRTYGYTF. The full variable domain, in which reference TRBV7-2 and TRBJ1-2 provide the parts outside the CDR3, is GAGVSQSPSNKVTEKGKDVELRCDPISGHTALYWYRQSLGQGLEFLIYFQGNSAPDKSGLPSDRFSAERTGGSVSTLTIQRTQQEDSAVYLCASSSDRGRTYGYTFGSGTRLTVV.

This clonotype was observed a handful of times. The V gene is TRBV10-3, the J gene TRBJ1-4; D is possibly TRBD1 (5 bases). The CDR3 is 14 amino acids. Between the trimmed V and J ends, which lost 10 bases and 0 bases, there was a span of 12 bases. Germline V CDR1 and CDR2: ENHRY, SYGVKD. In nucleotides, the CDR3 is TGTGCCACCGGGACGGTAGCAACTAATGAAAAACTGTTTTTT. Protein product: CATGTVATNEKLFF.

At least ten counts were recorded for this clonotype. CDR3 sequence: CASSLAGQGRFMNTEAFF. The CDR3, as DNA: TGCGCCAGCAGCTTGGCGGGACAGGGGCGGTTTATGAACACTGAAGCTTTCTTT. The chain has TRBV5-1 and TRBJ1-1, with 10 positions matching TRBD1. This CDR3 spans 18 amino acids. Trimming took 0 bases from V and 0 from J; bases not matched to a gene: 8. Germline lookup yields CDR1 SGHRS and CDR2 YFSETQ.